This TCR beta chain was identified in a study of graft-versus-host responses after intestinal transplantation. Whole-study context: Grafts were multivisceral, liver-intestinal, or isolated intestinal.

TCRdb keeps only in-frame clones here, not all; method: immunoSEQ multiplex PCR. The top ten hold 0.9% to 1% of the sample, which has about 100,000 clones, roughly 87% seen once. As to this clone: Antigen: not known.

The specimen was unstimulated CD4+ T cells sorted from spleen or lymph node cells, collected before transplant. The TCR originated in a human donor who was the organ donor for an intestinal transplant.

The CDR3 here is CSVGQIPTEGHYGYTF. The CDR3 DNA sequence: TGCAGCGTGGGGCAAATACCAACCGAGGGGCACTATGGCTACACCTTC. V and J are TRBV29-1 and TRBJ1-2, with D perhaps matching TRBD1 (5 bases). This CDR3 is 16 amino acids long. V was cut by 6 bases and J by 3 bases, with 23 bases left in between. Germline V gene lookup returns CDR1 SQVTM and CDR2 ANQGSEA.